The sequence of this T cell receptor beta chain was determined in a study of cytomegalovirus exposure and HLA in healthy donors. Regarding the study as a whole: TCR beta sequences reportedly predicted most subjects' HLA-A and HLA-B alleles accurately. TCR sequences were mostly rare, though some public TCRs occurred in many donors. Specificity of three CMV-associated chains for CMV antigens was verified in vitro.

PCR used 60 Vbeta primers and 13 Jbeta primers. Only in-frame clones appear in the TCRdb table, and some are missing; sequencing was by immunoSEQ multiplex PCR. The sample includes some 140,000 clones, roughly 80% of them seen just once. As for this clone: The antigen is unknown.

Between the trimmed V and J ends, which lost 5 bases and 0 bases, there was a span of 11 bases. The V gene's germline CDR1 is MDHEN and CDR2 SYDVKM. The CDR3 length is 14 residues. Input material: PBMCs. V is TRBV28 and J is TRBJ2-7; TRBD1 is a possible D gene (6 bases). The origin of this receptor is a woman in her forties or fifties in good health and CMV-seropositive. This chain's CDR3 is CASSRTARSYEQYF. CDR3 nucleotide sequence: TGTGCCAGCAGTCGGACAGCCCGCTCCTACGAGCAGTACTTC.